This entry is about one T cell receptor (beta chain). The antigen remains undetermined. These data originate in a study of OX40 agonist ivuxolimab in advanced cancers. Across the study: People in dose escalation had one of these cancers: hepatocellular carcinoma, melanoma, renal cell or head and neck cancer.

Germline V CDR1 and CDR2: SGHTA, FQGNSA. The ends were cut back, 1 base at V and 5 bases at J, with 11 bases in the middle. This CDR3 has 14 residues. Generated by immunoSEQ multiplex PCR, the TCRdb table keeps only in-frame clones and is missing some. The data show 90,000 or so clones, 91% seen once. Study results and caveats: Averaging showed that CD8+ T cells had more expanded clones than CD4+ did. In a subset of nonresponders, normalized T-cell clonal expansion was also low.

The clonotype originates from an adult with an advanced solid tumor such as melanoma, head and neck, liver or kidney cancer. The chain carries TRBV7-2 and TRBJ2-5, with D perhaps given as TRBD1 or TRBD2 (5 bases each). Sequencing used CD4+ or CD8+ T cells sorted from blood, obtained in a trial of the OX40 agonist ivuxolimab. CDR3 bases: TGTGCCAGCAGCTTAGTAGGGGAGCGGGAGACCCAGTACTTC. This encodes CASSLVGERETQYF.